These 31 T cell receptor beta chains share one sample of origin, sequenced in a study of T-cell memory formation after mild COVID-19. TCRdb ran MiXCR on the 5' RACE reads and lists one entry per CDR3 protein. In the table there are a few hundred thousand distinct CDR3 sequences, 20% to 25% of which are singletons. The sequencing sample was made of PBMCs or a T cell subset sorted from them (not recorded which). Receptors originate from a man in his late teens or twenties who had mild COVID-19 (a few samples of this study predate the infection). Cell type and time point are not known.

The chain uses TRBV11-2 and TRBJ2-3, with D unclear. V lost 4 bases and J 4 bases, leaving 18 bases between the germline ends. Per germline, CDR1 SGHAT and CDR2 FQNNGV. The CDR3 consists of 16 residues. The CDR3 spells CASSSMQLRISDTQYF. For the CDR3, the DNA is TGTGCCAGCAGCTCTATGCAACTTAGGATCTCAGATACGCAGTATTTT.

V is TRBV12-3 or TRBV12-4 and J is TRBJ2-5; D gene uncertain. Trimming cost V 5 bases and J 3 bases, with 13 bases left between them. This CDR3 spans 14 amino acids. The DNA for the CDR3 is TGTGCCAGCAGTCCAGAGCCAATCAAAGAGACCCAGTACTTC. Its protein is CASSPEPIKETQYF.

The V and J genes are TRBV12-3 or TRBV12-4 and TRBJ1-3; no clear D gene. Trimming removed 6 bases at V and 0 bases at J, with 12 bases between. This CDR3 is 15 amino acids long. CDR3 sequence reads: CASRPTLVSGNTIYF. CDR3 coding DNA: TGTGCCAGCAGGCCGACACTCGTCTCTGGAAACACCATATATTTT.

This rearrangement joins TRBV6-2 or TRBV6-3 to TRBJ2-3, with D hard to call. Between the trimmed V and J ends, which lost 6 bases and 9 bases, there was a span of 13 bases. Germline loops: CDR1 MNHEY, CDR2 SVGEGT. The CDR3 loop spans 12 amino acids. The CDR3 nucleotides read TGTGCCAGCAGCTCCGGTTTTGGGACGCAGTATTTT. This codes for CASSSGFGTQYF.

This clonotype has a handful of counts. The genes are TRBV7-8 and TRBJ2-7, with D perhaps given as TRBD1 or TRBD2 (5 bases each). There are 12 residues in the CDR3. The V and J ends lost 5 bases and 6 bases respectively, with 11 bases between them. Per germline, CDR1 SGHVS and CDR2 FQNEAQ. The CDR3 DNA reads TGTGCCAGCAGCCCGAGGGGATCCGAGCAGTACGTC. Encoded protein: CASSPRGSEQYV.

This clonotype was counted only a few times. This chain uses TRBV20-1 with TRBJ1-2, with D perhaps matching TRBD1 (6 bases). The CDR3 loop spans 12 amino acids. The germline V gene has CDR1 DFQATT and CDR2 SNEGSKA (reference sequence). Trimming left V 5 bases short and J 8 bases short, with 15 bases between. DNA for the CDR3: TGCAGTGCTGCTAGGGGGGGTAACGGCTACACCTTC. This codes for CSAARGGNGYTF.

There are a few counts of this clonotype. CDR3 in DNA: TGTGCCAGCAGCTTAAGGTCCGGGGGGCCTGGCACTGAAGCTTTCTTT. Translation gives CASSLRSGGPGTEAFF. The chain recombines TRBV7-9 with TRBJ1-1; TRBD1 is a possible D gene (6 bases). V was clipped by 2 bases and J by 4 bases, with 17 bases between them. Germline-derived CDR1 and CDR2 are SEHNR and FQNEAQ (reference sequence). The CDR3 loop spans 16 amino acids. Supplemented by reference TRBV7-9 and TRBJ1-1, the full variable domain reads DTGVSQNPRHKITKRGQNVTFRCDPISEHNRLYWYRQTLGQGPEFLTYFQNEAQLEKSRLLSDRFSAERPKGSFSTLEIQRTEQGDSAMYLCASSLRSGGPGTEAFFGQGTRLTVV.

The V call is TRBV24-1, the J call TRBJ2-1; 10 positions match TRBD1. The CDR3 totals 16 residues. V trimming: 2 bases; J trimming: 2 bases; junction bases outside the gene matches: 2. Germline CDR1 KGHDR, CDR2 SFDVKD. For the CDR3, the DNA is TGTGCCACCAGTGATTCCGGGACAGGGGCCTACAATGAGCAGTTCTTC. Its protein product is CATSDSGTGAYNEQFF.

The gene calls are TRBV7-3 and TRBJ2-5; 8 nucleotides line up with TRBD2. V gave up 5 bases and J gave up 2 bases; unmatched junction bases: 4. CDR1 and CDR2 from the germline V gene are SGHTA and FQGTGA. This CDR3 is built from 14 residues. In DNA form, the CDR3 reads TGTGCCAGCAGCAGGACGGGGGGGCAAGAGACCCAGTACTTC. This codes for CASSRTGGQETQYF. Supplemented by reference TRBV7-3 and TRBJ2-5, the full variable domain reads GAGVSQTPSNKVTEKGKYVELRCDPISGHTALYWYRQSLGQGPEFLIYFQGTGAADDSGLPNDRFFAVRPEGSVSTLKIQRTERGDSAVYLCASSRTGGQETQYFGPGTRLLVL.

The sample holds a few counts of this clonotype. The J gene is TRBJ2-7, the V gene TRBV19; possible D gene TRBD2, 6 bases. CDR3 length: 13 amino acids. V was cut by 3 bases and J by 3 bases, with 9 bases left in between. Germline CDR1 reads LNHDA; CDR2 reads SQIVND (reference sequence). The CDR3 DNA reads TGTGCCAGTAGTATCATCGGGAGCTACGAGCAGTACTTC. It encodes CASSIIGSYEQYF.

This clonotype turned up a few times. The chain uses TRBV6-5 and TRBJ2-5; TRBD1 aligns across 9 bases. The CDR3 is 17 residues long. V lost 0 bases and J lost 6; bases outside the gene matches: 11. Per the germline V gene, CDR1 is MNHEY and CDR2 is SVGAGI. The CDR3 DNA is TGTGCCAGCAGTTACTCGATCAGGGGACAGGGATTGCAGACCCAGTACTTC. It codes for CASSYSIRGQGLQTQYF.

This clonotype was counted a few times. The chain is built from TRBV7-2 and TRBJ1-2; D is ambiguous. Germline V gene lookup returns CDR1 SGHTA and CDR2 FQGNSA. Trimming shortened V by 1 base and J by 7 bases, and 19 bases separated the two germline ends. The CDR3 spans 16 residues. Here the CDR3 reads CASSLGAQRSLGGYTF. CDR3 DNA: TGTGCCAGCAGCTTAGGTGCCCAGAGGAGCCTCGGTGGCTACACCTTC.

J is TRBJ2-4 and V is TRBV18; tentatively, D is TRBD1 (6 bases). Per germline, CDR1 KGHSH and CDR2 LQKENI. Trimming removed 3 bases from V and 6 bases from J, with 15 bases in between. This CDR3 is built from 15 residues. CDR3 region: CASSPTGGPLNIQYF. Written as DNA, the CDR3 is TGTGCCAGCTCACCCACTGGGGGCCCTCTAAACATTCAGTACTTC. Full variable domain (missing parts from reference TRBV18 and TRBJ2-4): NAGVMQNPRHLVRRRGQEARLRCSPMKGHSHVYWYRQLPEEGLKFMVYLQKENIIDESGMPKERFSAEFPKEGPSILRIQQVVRGDSAAYFCASSPTGGPLNIQYFGAGTRLSVL.

This clonotype was counted only a few times. Here the CDR3 DNA reads TGCAGTGTAGGTTCGGGGACGGGTCAGCCCCAGCATTTT. Amino acids: CSVGSGTGQPQHF. The chain has TRBV20-1 and TRBJ1-5; tentative D call: TRBD1 (5 bases). Germline values: CDR1 DFQATT, CDR2 SNEGSKA (reference sequence). The CDR3 runs 13 residues. Trimming cost V 7 bases and J 6 bases, with 16 bases left between them.

A few counts support this clonotype. This chain links TRBV5-1 with TRBJ2-7, with D uncertain. Trimming took off 0 bases at V and 3 bases at J, with 13 bases between the two ends. The germline V gene encodes CDR1 SGHRS and CDR2 YFSETQ. CDR3 length equals 15 residues. The CDR3 region is CASSLDATPNYEQYF. The CDR3 DNA sequence: TGCGCCAGCAGCTTGGACGCGACACCTAACTACGAGCAGTACTTC.

The sample holds a few counts of this clonotype. The chain uses TRBV7-8 and TRBJ2-1; TRBD1 or TRBD2 may be the D gene (5 bases each). Germline CDR1 is SGHVS and CDR2 is FQNEAQ. This CDR3 spans 16 amino acids. V was clipped by 4 bases and J by 8 bases, with 21 bases between them. In nucleotides, the CDR3 is TGTGCCAGCAGCTCTCCTTCCGGGACCGGGACCTATGAGCAGTTCTTC. As protein: CASSSPSGTGTYEQFF.

This chain links TRBV4-2 with TRBJ2-3; 10 bases agree with TRBD2. Losses at the gene ends were 1 base for V and 0 bases for J; bases not matched to a gene: 7. The CDR3 extends over 18 amino acids. Germline V gives CDR1 LGHNA, CDR2 YNFKEQ. The CDR3 DNA reads as TGTGCCAGCAGCCAAGGAGGGAGTAGCGGGGGGAGCACAGATACGCAGTATTTT. It encodes CASSQGGSSGGSTDTQYF.

The chain uses TRBV6-5 and TRBJ2-6, with D perhaps TRBD1 (5 bases). Trimming removed 2 bases at V and 2 bases at J, with 22 bases between. The germline gives CDR1 MNHEY, CDR2 SVGAGI. The CDR3 is made up of 20 amino acids. The CDR3 here is CASSYGAGLYDTTGANVLTF. CDR3 in DNA: TGTGCCAGCAGTTACGGGGCCGGCCTCTACGACACTACTGGGGCCAACGTCCTGACTTTC.

This clonotype was observed at least ten times. The rearrangement joins TRBV25-1 to TRBJ1-2; 7 bases line up with TRBD1. In germline, CDR1 is MGHDK, CDR2 SYGVNS. V dropped 6 bases and J dropped 6; count of bases not matched to a gene: 7. The CDR3 is made up of 13 amino acids. CDR3 sequence (DNA): TGTGCCAGCAGCCTGACAGGGTCCGATGGCTACACCTTC. This translates into CASSLTGSDGYTF.

This chain joins TRBV28 and TRBJ2-5; the match to TRBD1 covers 7 bases. This CDR3 comprises 16 residues. CDR1 MDHEN and CDR2 SYDVKM come from the germline V gene. The V and J ends lost 6 bases and 0 bases, in that order; junction bases with no gene match: 10. The DNA for the CDR3 is TGTGCCAGCAGAGGCAGGGACAGTTCGTACCAAGAGACCCAGTACTTC. Its protein is CASRGRDSSYQETQYF.

This clonotype came up a few times. This chain joins TRBV7-9 and TRBJ2-2; the match to TRBD1 covers 9 bases. There are 18 residues in the CDR3. CDR1 is SEHNR and CDR2 is FQNEAQ in the germline V gene (reference sequence). V lost 3 bases and J lost 2; bases outside the gene matches: 10. The CDR3 loop is CASSFPVTGGVNTGELFF. The CDR3 DNA reads TGTGCCAGCAGCTTCCCGGTCACAGGGGGCGTCAACACCGGGGAGCTGTTTTTT.

This clonotype was seen a handful of times. The chain joins TRBV20-1 to TRBJ2-5; 11 positions agree with TRBD2. This CDR3 region has 15 residues. The trim removed 3 bases at V and 2 bases at J, leaving 5 bases unmatched. The germline CDR1 and CDR2 sequences are DFQATT and SNEGSKA (reference sequence). The CDR3 is CSASSTSGGQETQYF. The DNA of the CDR3 is TGCAGTGCTAGTTCAACTAGCGGGGGACAAGAGACCCAGTACTTC.

There are a few counts of this clonotype. The chain is built from TRBV29-1 and TRBJ2-3; perhaps D is TRBD1 or TRBD2 (5 bases each). V lost 3 bases and J lost 2, with 12 bases in between. This CDR3 contains 14 residues. The germline gives CDR1 SQVTM, CDR2 ANQGSEA. The CDR3 loop reads CSVEPGTNTDTQYF. The CDR3 nucleotides are TGCAGCGTTGAGCCCGGGACGAACACAGATACGCAGTATTTT.

This chain uses TRBV12-3 or TRBV12-4 with TRBJ2-1, with no clear D. Trimming cost V 6 bases and J 0 bases, with 6 bases left between them. This CDR3 contains 13 residues. The chain's CDR3 is CASSLTSYNEQFF. CDR3 sequence (DNA): TGTGCCAGCAGCTTGACCTCCTACAATGAGCAGTTCTTC.

The J gene is TRBJ2-7, the V gene TRBV19; D may correspond to TRBD1 or TRBD2 (5 bases each). Between the trimmed V and J ends, which lost 6 bases and 4 bases, there was a span of 16 bases. Germline loops: CDR1 LNHDA, CDR2 SQIVND (reference sequence). This CDR3 spans 14 amino acids. The CDR3: CASRSGPALYEQYV. The CDR3 bases are TGTGCCAGTAGATCGGGGCCCGCCCTTTACGAGCAGTACGTC.

The gene calls are TRBV4-1 and TRBJ1-5, with 7 bases aligning to TRBD1. The CDR3 consists of 15 residues. Germline V lookup: CDR1 MGHRA, CDR2 YSYEKL. After removal of 0 bases from V and 8 bases from J, the junction contained 7 bases not matched to a gene. The CDR3 region has the DNA TGCGCCAGCAGCCAAGAGGGCCAGGGGGGGGAGCCCCAGCATTTT. Its translation is CASSQEGQGGEPQHF.

The chain employs TRBV29-1 and TRBJ2-5, with D perhaps TRBD1 or TRBD2 (5 bases each). The V end was cut by 6 bases, the J end by 3 bases, with 11 bases between. This CDR3 region has 12 residues. CDR1 and CDR2 from the germline V gene are SQVTM and ANQGSEA. The CDR3 sequence is CSVGTLEETQYF. CDR3 DNA: TGCAGCGTGGGGACGCTTGAAGAGACCCAGTACTTC.

The chain has TRBV12-3 or TRBV12-4 and TRBJ1-5, with D unresolved. The CDR3 is made up of 14 amino acids. V gave up 6 bases and J gave up 4 bases, with 13 bases separating them. The CDR3 bases are TGTGCCAGCAGGGAACTGAGCGCTAATCAGCCCCAGCATTTT. Translating gives CASRELSANQPQHF.

This clonotype was counted between two and nine times. The V and J genes are TRBV20-1 and TRBJ1-4, with D unresolved. Trimming pared 3 bases from V and 0 bases from J, leaving 11 bases between. The CDR3 runs to 15 residues. The V gene's germline CDR1 is DFQATT and CDR2 SNEGSKA (reference sequence). The CDR3 DNA is TGCAGTGCTAGTGCAGGTCCAGCAACTAATGAAAAACTGTTTTTT. This translates into CSASAGPATNEKLFF.

The chain has TRBV12-3 or TRBV12-4 and TRBJ2-1; tentative D call: TRBD2 (5 bases). V dropped 4 bases and J dropped 0 bases, with 13 bases sitting between them. CDR3 length: 16 amino acids. The CDR3 here is CASSSAWTGSYNEQFF. DNA for the CDR3: TGTGCCAGCAGTTCCGCCTGGACTGGCTCCTACAATGAGCAGTTCTTC.

This chain links TRBV4-1 with TRBJ2-5; D might be TRBD2 (6 bases). Trimming cost V 1 base and J 1 base, with 7 bases left between them. Germline CDR1 MGHRA, CDR2 YSYEKL. The CDR3 spans 14 residues. CDR3 protein: CASSQAAGQETQYF. The DNA for the CDR3 is TGCGCCAGCAGCCAAGCAGCGGGCCAAGAGACCCAGTACTTC.